This is a list of T cell receptor beta chains from one sample in a study of blood T cells in healthy people across ages. A single record per CDR3 protein comes from TCRdb applying MiXCR to the 5' RACE reads. This sample carries fewer than 750,000 distinct CDR3 sequences, more than 45% of them seen once, and the ten largest clones take around 23%. Sequenced material: blood. The source is a man at least 80 years old in good health. Both conserved end residues are trimmed from each CDR3. The order of the fields is V gene, CDR3 protein.

TRBV20-1 SGLTQGQSLNEQF
TRBV20-1 SARGWTGSSDTQY
TRBV4-3 ASSRGGQINEKLF
TRBV29-1 SVEAGGNEQF
TRBV15 ATSRVLGSSYNEQY
TRBV25-1 ASRGVGNTEAF
TRBV29-1 SAERTGDPPDTQY
TRBV29-1 SVAQGTSTDTQY
TRBV7-2 ASSLAGPQVEQY
TRBV7-9 ASSLGGWDEQY
TRBV29-1 SVVAGYEQF
TRBV29-1 SVRQGPTSGGYNEQF
TRBV10-3 AIGDRAPYEQY
TRBV5-1 ASSPTGTPFEQY
TRBV29-1 SLGTSGGEQY
TRBV3-1 ASSQTGTGETEQY
TRBV5-1 ASSNRMQGSQPEAF
TRBV6-5 ASSFRGPYEQY
TRBV29-1 SLKTGGNTEAF
TRBV6-5 ASSLADYNEQF
TRBV20-1 SARGGGSNQPQH
TRBV6-5 ASSYAPVSGFDGYT
TRBV7-2 ASRSGTGAYEQY
TRBV9 ASSVGTGGRRNTEAF
TRBV6-5 ASSSSGRSFEAF
TRBV20-1 STHARWARGPSYEQY
TRBV7-3 ASTITGDRDYGYT
TRBV7-2 ASSLAGSYNEQF
TRBV7-2 ASSPESSRSGTQY
TRBV29-1 SVEAFSNTEAF
TRBV12-3/TRBV12-4 ASLGGLAADEQF
TRBV11-1 ASTGTGMANEQY
TRBV20-1 SANLLAGVNEQF
TRBV20-1 SASVSARETQY
TRBV11-2 ASSPVRVYNEQF
TRBV29-1 SVERGPGQPQH
TRBV6-5 ASSRDYSTDTQY
TRBV6-5 ASSYARTDYRQETQY
TRBV7-2 ASSLMGSYNEQF
TRBV4-1 ASSPDRGSEKLF
TRBV4-1 ASSQEEAVLARGQY
TRBV9 ASSVDRNTGELF
TRBV12-3/TRBV12-4 ASRSKASTDTQY
TRBV20-1 SASDRPSSYEQY
TRBV20-1 SASYMETQY
TRBV12-3/TRBV12-4 ASSLNGPNTEAF
TRBV10-3 AISEPSGSHNEQF
TRBV5-1 ASSFTTGGVETQY
TRBV7-9 ASSQYRTGKQY